Given below is one T cell receptor beta chain in context. V shed 6 bases, J shed 6 bases, and the junction held 8 bases outside the gene matches. The V gene's germline CDR1 is SNHLY and CDR2 FYNNEI. The CDR3 is 15 residues long. Per the original methods: Reference gene primer amplification in the assay estimated nucleated cell counts. Produced via immunoSEQ multiplex PCR; TCRdb's table is partial and in-frame only. That table furnishes V, J and clone size, whereas the DNA furnished D and trimming. The sample contains 450,000 or so clones, 90% of which appear only once. The data originate from a study of blood T cell repertoires in COVID-19. For the study at large: The cDNA or gDNA used as material had been derived from T cells, B-cell-depleted T cells, or PBMCs.

Sequencing was performed on PBMCs or T cells enriched from blood (not recorded which). The chain carries TRBV2 and TRBJ1-4; the match to TRBD1 covers 9 bases. The receptor was isolated from a man younger than 35 who had recovered from COVID-19. The CDR3 here is CASSRDREGYEKLFF. CDR3 coding DNA: TGTGCCAGCAGCCGGGACAGGGAGGGATATGAAAAACTGTTTTTT.